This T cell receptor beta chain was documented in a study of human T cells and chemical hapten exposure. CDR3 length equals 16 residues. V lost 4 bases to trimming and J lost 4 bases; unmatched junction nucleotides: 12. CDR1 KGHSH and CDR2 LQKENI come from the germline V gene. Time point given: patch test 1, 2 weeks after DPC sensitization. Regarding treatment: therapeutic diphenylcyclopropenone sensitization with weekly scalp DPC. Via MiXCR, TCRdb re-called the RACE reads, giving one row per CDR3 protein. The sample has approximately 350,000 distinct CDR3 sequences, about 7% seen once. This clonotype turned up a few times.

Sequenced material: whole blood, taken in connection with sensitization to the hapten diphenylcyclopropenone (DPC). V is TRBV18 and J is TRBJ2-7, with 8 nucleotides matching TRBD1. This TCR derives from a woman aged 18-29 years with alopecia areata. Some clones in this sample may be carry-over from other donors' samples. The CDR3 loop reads CASSQMQGAMEYEQYF. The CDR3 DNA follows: TGTGCCAGCTCACAGATGCAGGGGGCTATGGAATACGAGCAGTACTTC. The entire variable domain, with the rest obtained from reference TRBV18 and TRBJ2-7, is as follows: NAGVMQNPRHLVRRRGQEARLRCSPMKGHSHVYWYRQLPEEGLKFMVYLQKENIIDESGMPKERFSAEFPKEGPSILRIQQVVRGDSAAYFCASSQMQGAMEYEQYFGPGTRLTVT.